The clone carrying this T cell receptor beta chain was detected many times. Its antigen remains unidentified. The data stem from a study of T cells after yellow fever vaccination. Across the study: In the case of low-cell-number fractions, SMART-Seq v4 Ultra Low Input was used for preparation. Whole-study findings and limits: Just a small share of clonotypes turned up in the CD4 compartment as well as the CD8 compartment. The booster response re-showed most primary clones: approximately 97% CD4, 88% CD8.

V lost 1 base to trimming and J lost 8 bases, with 9 bases between them. Germline-derived CDR1 and CDR2 are SGHTA and FQGNSA. The CDR3 contains 13 residues. A universal primer site and UMIs were added as TCR cDNA was made by 5'RACE template switching. TCRdb re-analysed the 5' RACE reads in MiXCR, keeping a single row per CDR3 protein. Of some 260,000 distinct CDR3 sequences in the sample, about 5.2% were seen once. This sample comprised CD4+ T cells sorted from PBMCs, obtained on the day of the yellow fever booster vaccination. This receptor was obtained from a man between 18 and 29 years old who received the YFV17D yellow fever vaccine. V gene TRBV7-2 combines with J gene TRBJ2-4; weak D call: TRBD1 (6 bases). The CDR3 is CASSLGQVDIQYF. The CDR3 nucleotides read TGTGCCAGCAGCTTAGGACAGGTTGACATTCAGTACTTC.